The clone carrying this TCR beta chain was counted a few times. Its antigen is as yet unknown. The data are from a study of beta chain features in type 1 diabetes. Reverse transcribing all isolated RNA meant expressed TCRB transcripts were sequenced. The repertoire was sequenced with immunoSEQ multiplex PCR; TCRdb's copy has only in-frame clones and lacks some. The sample includes approximately 15,000 clones, roughly four fifths of them seen just once. Germline-derived CDR1 and CDR2 are SGHDN and FVKESK. V lost 0 bases and J 2 bases, leaving 9 bases between the germline ends. The CDR3 length is 15 residues. Broader study findings: Researchers report that Type 1 diabetes patients had moderately but significantly shorter TCRB CDR3s across all four CD4+ subsets.

Sequencing input: stem cell memory CD4+ T cells from blood. This clonotype originated in a woman aged 18-35 years with type 1 diabetes. The chain employs TRBV14 and TRBJ2-3; no definite D call. The CDR3 nucleotides read TGTGCCAGCAGCCAAGAGAATGTCTACACAGATACGCAGTATTTT. It is translated as CASSQENVYTDTQYF.